These T cell receptor beta chains were read from a single sample in a study of regulatory T cells in long-lasting Graves disease. TCRdb independently ran MiXCR on the multiplex PCR reads; one entry per CDR3 protein. Among more than 350,000 distinct CDR3 sequences listed, about 21% were seen once. The input for sequencing was peripheral blood mononuclear cells (PBMCs), taken when the disease was refractory, from a patient treated with antithyroid drugs. The receptors stem from a female donor with Graves disease. The CDR3 runs from the conserved cysteine through the conserved F or W. Each record gives: J gene, V gene, CDR3 protein.

j_gene: TRBJ2-7
v_gene: TRBV28
CDR3aa: CASKDSPGTSGSYEQYF

j_gene: TRBJ2-3
v_gene: TRBV10-2
CDR3aa: CASIEGYTDTQYF

j_gene: TRBJ2-5
v_gene: TRBV10-3
CDR3aa: CAIRVAGGETQYF

j_gene: TRBJ2-5
v_gene: TRBV5-1
CDR3aa: CASSLEQTQETQYF

j_gene: TRBJ1-3
v_gene: TRBV7-3
CDR3aa: CASSLGPSSGNTIYF

j_gene: TRBJ2-6
v_gene: TRBV6-1
CDR3aa: CASRERGVGGANVLTF

j_gene: TRBJ1-1
v_gene: TRBV12-3/TRBV12-4
CDR3aa: CASSFYTAILNTEAFF

j_gene: TRBJ1-1
v_gene: TRBV20-1
CDR3aa: CSAVSTEAFF

j_gene: TRBJ1-5
v_gene: TRBV27
CDR3aa: CASRGDRNQPQHF

j_gene: TRBJ2-5
v_gene: TRBV27
CDR3aa: CASSPRNQETQYF

j_gene: TRBJ2-7
v_gene: TRBV6-5
CDR3aa: CASSYERGVSYEQYF

j_gene: TRBJ2-7
v_gene: TRBV6-1
CDR3aa: CASNPYLTPNYEQYF

j_gene: TRBJ2-5
v_gene: TRBV2
CDR3aa: CASSEALQVGSETQYF

j_gene: TRBJ1-1
v_gene: TRBV11-2
CDR3aa: CASSFRGGGAFF

j_gene: TRBJ2-1
v_gene: TRBV20-1
CDR3aa: CSATPPTSGSPNEQFF

j_gene: TRBJ2-4
v_gene: TRBV6-2/TRBV6-3
CDR3aa: CASRGTQGSIQYF

j_gene: -
v_gene: TRBV19
CDR3aa: CASRRGTSYNEQFF

j_gene: TRBJ2-1
v_gene: TRBV27
CDR3aa: CASSFTAVADEFF

j_gene: TRBJ2-5
v_gene: TRBV28
CDR3aa: CASRPLAGGETQYF

j_gene: TRBJ1-1
v_gene: TRBV28
CDR3aa: CASSFGGTRQAFF

j_gene: TRBJ1-2
v_gene: TRBV10-3
CDR3aa: CAISETTGEGYTF

j_gene: TRBJ1-6
v_gene: TRBV19
CDR3aa: CARGFRSSYNSPLHF

j_gene: TRBJ1-1
v_gene: TRBV3-1
CDR3aa: CASSHTSEAFF

j_gene: TRBJ1-4
v_gene: TRBV5-6
CDR3aa: CASSPNGINEKLFF

j_gene: TRBJ2-1
v_gene: TRBV10-3
CDR3aa: CAISAGTNEQFF

j_gene: TRBJ1-6
v_gene: TRBV6-1
CDR3aa: CASRGAAPPLHF

j_gene: TRBJ2-7
v_gene: TRBV4-2
CDR3aa: CASSRTGQGFSYEQYF

j_gene: TRBJ2-1
v_gene: TRBV9
CDR3aa: CASSVASLAVRSSYNEQFF

j_gene: TRBJ2-5
v_gene: TRBV29-1
CDR3aa: CSVVGQQVPYQETQYF

j_gene: TRBJ2-7
v_gene: TRBV18
CDR3aa: CASSQSAYEQYF

j_gene: TRBJ1-3
v_gene: TRBV7-9
CDR3aa: CASSLGQGAHGNTIYF

j_gene: TRBJ2-7
v_gene: TRBV6-1
CDR3aa: CASTTGLADYGQYF

j_gene: TRBJ1-2
v_gene: TRBV28
CDR3aa: CASSLTGTGVQYGYTF

j_gene: TRBJ1-5
v_gene: TRBV4-1
CDR3aa: CASSQDSGRGNQPQHF

j_gene: TRBJ1-4
v_gene: TRBV20-1
CDR3aa: CSASEYEKLFF

j_gene: TRBJ1-1
v_gene: TRBV20-1
CDR3aa: CSAGTGGSNTEAFF

j_gene: TRBJ1-2
v_gene: TRBV12-3/TRBV12-4
CDR3aa: CASSLQGYGYTF

j_gene: TRBJ2-5
v_gene: TRBV11-2
CDR3aa: CASTRSPGEETQYF

j_gene: TRBJ2-3
v_gene: TRBV7-9
CDR3aa: CASSLRTGTSATQYF

j_gene: TRBJ1-2
v_gene: TRBV7-2
CDR3aa: CASSRDRFGYTF

j_gene: TRBJ2-7
v_gene: TRBV28
CDR3aa: CASSVRGGSYEQYF

j_gene: TRBJ1-1
v_gene: TRBV28
CDR3aa: CASSKFYRDTEAFF

j_gene: TRBJ1-5
v_gene: TRBV28
CDR3aa: CASSLRGSSNQPQHF